Described below is a single T cell receptor beta chain sequence and its context. CDR1 is SGDLS, CDR2 YYNGEE, per germline. Trimming removed 3 bases at V and 4 bases at J, with 14 bases between. This CDR3 spans 15 amino acids. RNA was extracted and reverse transcribed into cDNA as the sequencing template. TCRdb's copy holds only in-frame clones and misses some; the assay was immunoSEQ multiplex PCR. This table holds about 250,000 clones, about 68% found once. This specimen belongs to a study of CD8+ T cells in alopecia areata. Sequenced material: CD4+ T cells sorted from blood, taken at week 0. The receptor's source is a human donor with alopecia areata. The chain employs TRBV9 and TRBJ1-3; possibly TRBD1 for D (6 bases). CDR3 coding DNA: TGTGCCAGCAGCGCCGCCGGGACAAGCGGAAACACCATATATTTT. Protein sequence: CASSAAGTSGNTIYF.